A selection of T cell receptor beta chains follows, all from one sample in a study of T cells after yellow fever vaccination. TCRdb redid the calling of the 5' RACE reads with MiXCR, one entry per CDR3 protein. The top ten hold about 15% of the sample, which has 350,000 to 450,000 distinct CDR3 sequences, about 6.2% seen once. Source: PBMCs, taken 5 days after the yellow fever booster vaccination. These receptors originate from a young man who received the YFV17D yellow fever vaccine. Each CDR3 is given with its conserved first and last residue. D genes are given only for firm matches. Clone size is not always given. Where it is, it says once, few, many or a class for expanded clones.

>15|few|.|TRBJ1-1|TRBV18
TGTGCCAGCTCACCACTCCAAAACGGGAACACTGAAGCTTTCTTT
CASSPLQNGNTEAFF
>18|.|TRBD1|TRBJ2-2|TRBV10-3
TGTGCCATCAGTGGCGACTCTACCAGGGGGCAGAACACCGGGGAGCTGTTTTTT
CAISGDSTRGQNTGELFF
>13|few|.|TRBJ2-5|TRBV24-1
TGTGCCACCGGGGACGGCTACCAAGAGACCCAGTACTTC
CATGDGYQETQYF
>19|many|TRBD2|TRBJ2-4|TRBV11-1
TGTGCCAGCAGCTTAGGTTGGGCTAGCGGGCCAGTCCCCAAAAACATTCAGTACTTC
CASSLGWASGPVPKNIQYF
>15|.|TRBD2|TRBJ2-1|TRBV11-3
TGTGCCAGCAGCTTGAAGGCGGGAGGAGGCAGTGAGCAGTTCTTC
CASSLKAGGGSEQFF
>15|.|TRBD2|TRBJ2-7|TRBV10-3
TGTGCCATCAGTGAAACTAGCGGGAGTGAGTACGAGCAGTACTTC
CAISETSGSEYEQYF
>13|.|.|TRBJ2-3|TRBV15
TGTGCCACCAGCAGGCCTAGGGGAGATACGCAGTATTTT
CATSRPRGDTQYF
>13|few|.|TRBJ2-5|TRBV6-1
TGTGCCAGCAGTAAGAGGTACCAAGAGACCCAGTACTTC
CASSKRYQETQYF
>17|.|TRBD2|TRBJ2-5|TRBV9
TGTGCCAGCAGCGTAGTGGGAGTAGCGGGAGATGGGGAGACCCAGTACTTC
CASSVVGVAGDGETQYF
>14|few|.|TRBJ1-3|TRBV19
TGTGCCAGTAGTATCCCTGGCTCTGGAAACACCATATATTTT
CASSIPGSGNTIYF
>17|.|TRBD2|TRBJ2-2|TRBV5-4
TGTGCCAGCAGCTTGGCGGCGGGAGGGCCTATCACCGGGGAGCTGTTTTTT
CASSLAAGGPITGELFF
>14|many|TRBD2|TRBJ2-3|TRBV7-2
TGTGCCAGCAGCCTCGGACTAGCTGCAGATACGCAGTATTTT
CASSLGLAADTQYF
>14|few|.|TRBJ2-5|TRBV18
TGTGCCAGCTCACCACCGGGGGATCAAGAGACCCAGTACTTC
CASSPPGDQETQYF
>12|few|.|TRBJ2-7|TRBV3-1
TGTGCCACCTCGGACGGGACGTTCGAGCAGTACTTC
CATSDGTFEQYF
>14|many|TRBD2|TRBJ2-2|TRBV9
TGTGCCAGCAGCAAGGGGAGGGTTAACGGGGAGCTGTTTTTT
CASSKGRVNGELFF
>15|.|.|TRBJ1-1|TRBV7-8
TGTGCCAGCAGCTTAGTCGGGGGCCAACGGACTGAAGCTTTCTTT
CASSLVGGQRTEAFF
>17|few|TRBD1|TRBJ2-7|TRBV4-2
TGTGCCAGCAGCCAAGCCATAGGGACAGGGGGTTCCTACGAGCAGTACTTC
CASSQAIGTGGSYEQYF
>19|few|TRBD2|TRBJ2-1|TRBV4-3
TGCGCCAGCAGCCGCCTCGGACTAGCGGGGGCCCTTAGCTACAATGAGCAGTTCTTC
CASSRLGLAGALSYNEQFF
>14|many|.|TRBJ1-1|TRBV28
TGTGCCAGCGATTCTCGGCCGGGGGGGGCCGGAGCTTTCTTT
CASDSRPGGAGAFF
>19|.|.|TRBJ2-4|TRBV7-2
TGTGCCAGCAGCTCAGGGCCGCTAAGGGAAAGGGTTGCCAAAAACATTCAGTACTTC
CASSSGPLRERVAKNIQYF
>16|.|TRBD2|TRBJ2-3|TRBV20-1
TGCAGTGCCAAATCTTTACTAGCGGGTGGAACAGATACGCAGTATTTT
CSAKSLLAGGTDTQYF
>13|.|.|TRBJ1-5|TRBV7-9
TGTGCCAGCAGCTTTGAGCCGGGCGGGCCCCAGCATTTT
CASSFEPGGPQHF
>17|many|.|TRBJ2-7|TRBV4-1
TGCGCCAGCAGCCAAGTCCCGGGACAAAGGAGGATGTACGAGCAGTACTTC
CASSQVPGQRRMYEQYF
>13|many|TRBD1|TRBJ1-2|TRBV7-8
TGTGCCAGCAGCCTATCGGGACAGCGTGGCTACACCTTC
CASSLSGQRGYTF
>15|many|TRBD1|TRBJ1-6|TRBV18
TGTGCCAGCTCACGGACGACAGGGCTGAATTCACCCCTCCACTTT
CASSRTTGLNSPLHF
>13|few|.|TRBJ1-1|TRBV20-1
TGCAGTGCACGCTCCGGGCCTGGTACTGAAGCTTTCTTT
CSARSGPGTEAFF
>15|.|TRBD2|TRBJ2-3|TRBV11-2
TGTGCCAGCAGCTGGGGGAGGGCTAGCACAGATACGCAGTATTTT
CASSWGRASTDTQYF
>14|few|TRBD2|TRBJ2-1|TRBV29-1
TGCAGCGTTGATCGTACTAGCGGGCACAATGAGCAGTTCTTC
CSVDRTSGHNEQFF
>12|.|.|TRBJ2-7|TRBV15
TGTGCCACCAGCAGTGTACGAGCTGAGCAGTACTTC
CATSSVRAEQYF
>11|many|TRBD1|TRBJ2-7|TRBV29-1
TGCAGCGTTGAAGATGGACAGGGAAAGTACTTC
CSVEDGQGKYF
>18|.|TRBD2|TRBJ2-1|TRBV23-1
TGCGCCAGCAGTCCTTGGTTTCAGACTAGCGGGTCCGACAATGAGCAGTTCTTC
CASSPWFQTSGSDNEQFF
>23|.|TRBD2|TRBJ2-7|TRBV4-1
TGCGCCAGCAGCCCCGCACCGTACCCCGGGACTAGCGGGATCCGAGGTGGTATCGACGAGCAGTACTTC
CASSPAPYPGTSGIRGGIDEQYF
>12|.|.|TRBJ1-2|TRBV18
TGTGCCAGCTCACCAGAAGGAACAGGCTACACCTTC
CASSPEGTGYTF
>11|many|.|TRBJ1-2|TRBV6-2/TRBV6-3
TGTGCCAGCAGTCAGCGGAGTGGCTACACCTTC
CASSQRSGYTF
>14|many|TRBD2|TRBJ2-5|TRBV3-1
TGTGCCAGCAGCTTCGGGACTACCCAAGAGACCCAGTACTTC
CASSFGTTQETQYF
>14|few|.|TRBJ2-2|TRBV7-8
TGTGCCAGCAGCTTATCCGAGAACACCGGGGAGCTGTTTTTT
CASSLSENTGELFF
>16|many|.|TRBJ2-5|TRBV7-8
TGTGCCAGCAGCTTAAGGAGGGTTTCGAGACAAGAGACCCAGTACTTC
CASSLRRVSRQETQYF
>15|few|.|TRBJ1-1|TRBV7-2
TGTGCCAGCAGTCCAGGGCGGGGAGGGAGCACTGAAGCTTTCTTT
CASSPGRGGSTEAFF
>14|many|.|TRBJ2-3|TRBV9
TGTGCCAGCAGCCCCGGCAGGGATGTCAGTACGCAGTATTTT
CASSPGRDVSTQYF
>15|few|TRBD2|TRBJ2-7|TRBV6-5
TGTGCCAGCAGTTACGGGGGGGTGGGGACCTACGAGCAGTACTTC
CASSYGGVGTYEQYF
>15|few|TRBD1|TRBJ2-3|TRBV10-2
TGCGCCAGCGTGCCTCCAGGGGGTACCACAGATACGCAGTATTTT
CASVPPGGTTDTQYF
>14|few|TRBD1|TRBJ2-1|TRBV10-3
TGTGCCTCCTCGCGACAGGGAAAGCCGAATGAGCAGTTCTTC
CASSRQGKPNEQFF
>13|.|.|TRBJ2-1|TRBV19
TGTGCCAGTTCTCATGGTTCCCACAATGAGCAGTTCTTC
CASSHGSHNEQFF
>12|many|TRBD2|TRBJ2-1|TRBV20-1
TGCAGTGCGACTAGCGGGGGGAATGAGCAGTTCTTC
CSATSGGNEQFF
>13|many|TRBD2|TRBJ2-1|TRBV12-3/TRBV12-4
TGTGCCAGCACTACTAGCGGATACAATGAGCAGTTCTTC
CASTTSGYNEQFF
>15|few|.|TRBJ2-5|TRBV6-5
TGTGCCAGCAGTTACGCAGGGACGGCCCAAGAGACCCAGTACTTC
CASSYAGTAQETQYF
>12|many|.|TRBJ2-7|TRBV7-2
TGTGCCAGCAGCCTAGTAAGGTACGAGCAGTACTTC
CASSLVRYEQYF
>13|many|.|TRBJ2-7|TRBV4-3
TGCGCCAGCAGCCAAGAATCGAGTGACGAGCAGTACTTC
CASSQESSDEQYF
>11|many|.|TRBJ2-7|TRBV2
TGTGCCAGCAGCTTTCTCTACGAGCAGTACTTC
CASSFLYEQYF
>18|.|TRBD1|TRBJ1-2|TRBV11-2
TGTGCCAGCAGCCACCCATCGGACAGGGAGGGTGCACGCTCTGGCTACACCTTC
CASSHPSDREGARSGYTF
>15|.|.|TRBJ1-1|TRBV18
TGTGCCAGCTCCCTCGGGGGACACACGAACACTGAAGCTTTCTTT
CASSLGGHTNTEAFF
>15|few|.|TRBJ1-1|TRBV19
TGTGCCAGTAGTATAAAGGTGGGGGGCGCATCTGAAGCTTTCTTT
CASSIKVGGASEAFF
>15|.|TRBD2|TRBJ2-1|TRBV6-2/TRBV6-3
TGTGCCAGCAGTTCACCGGGACTATTAAGCAATGAGCAGTTCTTC
CASSSPGLLSNEQFF
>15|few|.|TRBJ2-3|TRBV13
TGTGCCAGCAGCGCCACCCTAGAGCCCACAGATACGCAGTATTTT
CASSATLEPTDTQYF